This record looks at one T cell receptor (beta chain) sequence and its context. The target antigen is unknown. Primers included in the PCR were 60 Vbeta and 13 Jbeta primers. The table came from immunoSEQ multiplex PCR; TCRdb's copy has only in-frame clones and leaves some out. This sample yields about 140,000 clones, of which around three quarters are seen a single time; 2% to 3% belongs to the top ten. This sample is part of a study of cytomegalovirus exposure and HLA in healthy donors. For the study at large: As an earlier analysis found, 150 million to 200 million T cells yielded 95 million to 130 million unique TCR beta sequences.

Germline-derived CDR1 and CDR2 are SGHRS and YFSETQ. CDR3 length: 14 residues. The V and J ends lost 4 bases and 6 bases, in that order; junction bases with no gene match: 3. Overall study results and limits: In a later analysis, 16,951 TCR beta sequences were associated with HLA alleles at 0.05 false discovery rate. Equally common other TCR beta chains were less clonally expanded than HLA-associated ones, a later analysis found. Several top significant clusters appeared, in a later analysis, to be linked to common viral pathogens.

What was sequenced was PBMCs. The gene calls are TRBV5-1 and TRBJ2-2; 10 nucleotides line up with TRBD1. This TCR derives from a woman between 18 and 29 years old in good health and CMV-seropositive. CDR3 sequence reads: CASSPGQGSGELFF. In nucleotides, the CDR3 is TGCGCCAGCAGCCCGGGACAGGGGTCCGGGGAGCTGTTTTTT. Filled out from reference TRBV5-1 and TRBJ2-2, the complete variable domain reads KAGVTQTPRYLIKTRGQQVTLSCSPISGHRSVSWYQQTPGQGLQFLFEYFSETQRNKGNFPGRFSGRQFSNSRSEMNVSTLELGDSALYLCASSPGQGSGELFFGEGSRLTVL.